These 24 T cell receptor beta chains came from one sample sequenced in a study of blood T cell repertoires in COVID-19. Using immunoSEQ multiplex PCR, the repertoire was profiled, and TCRdb retains in-frame clones only, with some absent. The sample records a few hundred thousand clones, around 87% being singletons. Sequenced sample: peripheral blood. The receptor set was obtained from a man aged 55-75 years with acute or convalescent COVID-19.

The chain uses TRBV9 and TRBJ2-2; 10 bases fit TRBD2. V lost 4 bases, J lost 0 bases, and 12 bases stayed unmatched. The CDR3 runs to 19 residues. In germline, CDR1 is SGDLS, CDR2 YYNGEE. The DNA for the CDR3 is TGTGCCAGCAGCCCTTGGGGTAGCGGGGGGCCCTCGAACACCGGGGAGCTGTTTTTT. Translated, it gives CASSPWGSGGPSNTGELFF.

V is TRBV15 and J is TRBJ1-2; 9 nucleotides line up with TRBD1. The CDR3 runs 16 residues. V was clipped by 0 bases and J by 5 bases; unmatched bases: 7. Per germline, CDR1 LNHNV and CDR2 YYDKDF (reference sequence). Here the CDR3 reads CATSRDTGGLRYGYTF. CDR3 DNA sequence: TGTGCCACCAGCAGAGATACAGGGGGCCTTCGGTATGGCTACACCTTC. The variable domain in full, completed from reference TRBV15 and TRBJ1-2, reads DAMVIQNPRYQVTQFGKPVTLSCSQTLNHNVMYWYQQKSSQAPKLLFHYYDKDFNNEADTPDNFQSRRPNTSFCFLDIRSPGLGDTAMYLCATSRDTGGLRYGYTFGSGTRLTVV.

J is TRBJ1-6 and V is TRBV28; the D gene is possibly TRBD1 (6 bases). Germline values: CDR1 MDHEN, CDR2 SYDVKM. CDR3 length equals 16 residues. V was cut by 2 bases and J by 6 bases, with 14 bases left in between. The CDR3 region is CASSLRGRTVNSPLHF. In DNA, the CDR3 is TGTGCCAGCAGTTTAAGGGGCCGGACAGTTAATTCACCCCTCCACTTT.

The rearrangement uses TRBV2 and TRBJ2-3; D is uncertain. Germline CDR1 and CDR2: SNHLY and FYNNEI. CDR3 length: 14 residues. Deletions cut 6 bases from V and 0 bases from J, with 10 bases between. For the CDR3, the DNA is TGTGCCAGCAGCCGCACTTCTAGCACAGATACGCAGTATTTT. It codes for CASSRTSSTDTQYF.

The chain has TRBV7-3 and TRBJ2-2, with D unclear. The germline V gene encodes CDR1 SGHTA and CDR2 FQGTGA. Trimming pared 8 bases from V and 7 bases from J, leaving 20 bases between. The CDR3 runs 15 residues. Here the CDR3 DNA reads TGTGCCAGCTCAGCCGAGACACCGGTTGTCGGGGAGCTGTTTTTT. It translates to CASSAETPVVGELFF.

This chain connects TRBV18 to TRBJ2-4; possible D gene TRBD2, 5 bases. Germline CDR1 reads KGHSH; CDR2 reads LQKENI. This CDR3 has 16 residues. The V gene lost 3 bases and the J gene lost 6 bases, with 18 bases spanning the gap. The CDR3: CASSPGELEPGNIQYF. The CDR3 nucleotides are TGTGCCAGCTCACCGGGAGAACTGGAGCCCGGAAACATTCAGTACTTC.

This clone was observed a single time. J is TRBJ2-5 and V is TRBV28, with D perhaps matching TRBD2 (5 bases). From germline, CDR1 is MDHEN and CDR2 SYDVKM. This CDR3 is 15 amino acids long. V was cut by 2 bases and J by 3 bases, with 13 bases left in between. CDR3 sequence reads: CASSLLFGGKETQYF. The CDR3 region has the DNA TGTGCCAGCAGTTTACTCTTCGGAGGAAAAGAGACCCAGTACTTC.

The chain has TRBV27 and TRBJ1-2; D might be TRBD1 (5 bases). V lost 3 bases and J 1 base, leaving 21 bases between the germline ends. This CDR3 contains 18 residues. Germline-derived CDR1 and CDR2 are MNHEY and SMNVEV (reference sequence). CDR3 sequence reads: CASSFPGGEGLFNYGYTF. The DNA for the CDR3 is TGTGCCAGCAGTTTCCCTGGGGGGGAAGGCCTATTTAACTATGGCTACACCTTC.

In its sample, this clone was seen a few times. For the CDR3, the DNA is TGCAGTGCTAGTCAGGGATTGGGGCAGCCCCAGCATTTT. This encodes CSASQGLGQPQHF. The rearrangement joins TRBV20-1 to TRBJ1-5, with a tentative D call TRBD1 (5 bases). Germline CDR1 DFQATT, CDR2 SNEGSKA (reference sequence). The CDR3 contains 13 residues. With 3 bases removed from V and 7 bases from J, the gap between germline ends came to 13 bases.

The chain uses TRBV9 and TRBJ1-3, with D maybe TRBD1 (5 bases). The germline V gene encodes CDR1 SGDLS and CDR2 YYNGEE. V was pared by 3 bases and J by 2 bases, with 9 bases between. The CDR3 loop spans 14 amino acids. The CDR3 region has the DNA TGTGCCAGCAGCGGAGGCAGGGCTGGAAACACCATATATTTT. It translates to CASSGGRAGNTIYF.

This clone was observed a few times. The V and J genes are TRBV18 and TRBJ2-7; D perhaps matches TRBD1 (6 bases). CDR3 length equals 14 residues. CDR1 KGHSH and CDR2 LQKENI come from the germline V gene. V lost 3 bases and J lost 3, with 12 bases in between. The CDR3 bases are TGTGCCAGCTCACCCCAGCGGACAGACTACGAGCAGTACTTC. This codes for CASSPQRTDYEQYF.

V usage is TRBV15 and J usage is TRBJ2-5; 8 bases are a match to TRBD1. The CDR3 has 14 residues. Per germline, CDR1 LNHNV and CDR2 YYDKDF (reference sequence). Trimming removed 1 base from V and 5 bases from J; junction bases left unmatched: 3. CDR3 coding DNA: TGTGCCACCAGCAGAGGACAGGGGTGGGAGACCCAGTACTTC. Residues: CATSRGQGWETQYF. Full variable domain (rest looked up from reference TRBV15 and TRBJ2-5): DAMVIQNPRYQVTQFGKPVTLSCSQTLNHNVMYWYQQKSSQAPKLLFHYYDKDFNNEADTPDNFQSRRPNTSFCFLDIRSPGLGDTAMYLCATSRGQGWETQYFGPGTRLLVL.

CDR3: CASSDDRGYGYTF. For the CDR3, the DNA is TGTGCCAGCAGTGACGACAGGGGATATGGCTACACCTTC. The chain combines TRBV9 with TRBJ1-2, with 8 bases identical to TRBD1. Germline CDR1 reads SGDLS; CDR2 reads YYNGEE. The CDR3 extends over 13 amino acids. J was trimmed by 5 bases and V by 5 bases; bases with no gene match: 5.

The chain combines TRBV5-1 with TRBJ2-1; a possible D gene is TRBD1 (5 bases). Germline loops: CDR1 SGHRS, CDR2 YFSETQ. This CDR3 has 14 amino acids. Trimming cost V 4 bases and J 2 bases, with 10 bases left between them. CDR3 DNA: TGCGCCAGCAGCCACCAGGGCCCCTACAATGAGCAGTTCTTC. Translated: CASSHQGPYNEQFF.

V gene TRBV2 combines with J gene TRBJ2-2, with 7 bases identical to TRBD1. Trimming cost V 4 bases and J 0 bases; bases outside gene matches: 8. The CDR3 loop spans 17 amino acids. Germline-derived CDR1 and CDR2 are SNHLY and FYNNEI. This CDR3 is CASSGQGAFANTGELFF. The CDR3 DNA is TGTGCCAGCAGTGGACAGGGAGCGTTCGCGAACACCGGGGAGCTGTTTTTT.

The chain employs TRBV5-5 and TRBJ2-7; D is perhaps TRBD2 (6 bases). V lost 0 bases and J 2 bases, leaving 15 bases between the germline ends. CDR1 SGHKS and CDR2 YYEKEE come from the germline V gene (reference sequence). The CDR3 runs to 16 residues. The CDR3 spells CASSLDPGGAAYEQYF. In DNA, the CDR3 is TGTGCCAGCAGCTTGGACCCAGGAGGGGCGGCCTACGAGCAGTACTTC.

The chain joins TRBV3-1 (or the pseudogene TRBV3-2) to TRBJ2-7, with 8 bases matching TRBD1. Trimming removed 5 bases from V and 6 bases from J; junction bases left unmatched: 12. The CDR3 is made up of 15 amino acids. Germline CDR1 LGHDT, CDR2 YNNKEL (reference sequence). CDR3 residues: CASSSQFGQGIEQYF. CDR3 in DNA: TGTGCCAGCAGCTCCCAATTTGGACAGGGTATCGAGCAGTACTTC.

The gene calls are TRBV28 and TRBJ1-2; a weak D match, TRBD1 (6 bases). The CDR3 contains 13 residues. CDR1 is MDHEN, CDR2 SYDVKM, per germline. V dropped 2 bases and J dropped 6 bases, with 10 bases sitting between them. The CDR3 loop reads CASSLVDRHGYTF. In DNA, the CDR3 is TGTGCCAGCAGTTTAGTTGACAGGCATGGCTACACCTTC.

This clone was seen a single time. This chain links TRBV5-1 with TRBJ2-7; TRBD2 matches at 8 bases. The J segment lost 12 bases and the V segment lost 2 bases, leaving 13 bases of the junction unmatched. The CDR3 covers 14 residues. Per the germline V gene, CDR1 is SGHRS and CDR2 is YFSETQ. The CDR3 protein is CASSFGGASPRAYF. In DNA form, the CDR3 reads TGCGCCAGCAGCTTCGGGGGGGCCTCACCCCGCGCGTACTTC.

J is TRBJ1-2 and V is TRBV15, with D possibly matching TRBD1 (5 bases). The CDR3 runs to 16 residues. Trimming left V 1 base short and J 0 bases short, with 12 bases between. The germline V gene encodes CDR1 LNHNV and CDR2 YYDKDF (reference sequence). In DNA form, the CDR3 reads TGTGCCACCAGCAGAGGCTGGGGGGAAACTAACTATGGCTACACCTTC. It encodes CATSRGWGETNYGYTF.

The V and J genes are TRBV6-2 or TRBV6-3 and TRBJ2-7, with 9 nucleotides matching TRBD2. The CDR3 length is 14 residues. CDR1 and CDR2 from the germline V gene are MNHEY and SVGEGT. Losses at the gene ends were 6 bases for V and 2 bases for J; bases not matched to a gene: 5. CDR3 residues: CASSASGETYEQYF. The CDR3 DNA reads TGTGCCAGCAGCGCTAGCGGGGAAACCTACGAGCAGTACTTC.

The chain joins TRBV4-1 to TRBJ1-1; tentative D call: TRBD1 (6 bases). Trimming stripped 3 bases from V and 10 bases from J, with 15 bases between. The CDR3 length is 13 residues. Germline V CDR1 and CDR2: MGHRA, YSYEKL. The CDR3: CASSQGEGGRAFF. The CDR3 bases are TGCGCCAGCAGCCAGGGAGAGGGGGGGCGAGCTTTCTTT.

V gene TRBV19 combines with J gene TRBJ2-3; TRBD2 matches at 7 bases. With 1 base clipped from V and 6 bases from J, the junction kept 10 bases outside the gene matches. This CDR3 has 16 amino acids. CDR1 and CDR2 (germline): LNHDA, SQIVND (reference sequence). The CDR3 here is CASSIVGGQSGDTQYF. The CDR3 region has the DNA TGTGCCAGTAGTATAGTGGGAGGGCAGTCAGGCGATACGCAGTATTTT.

This clone appeared a few times. J is TRBJ2-2 and V is TRBV14; D is ambiguous. The CDR3 covers 16 residues. Trimming left V 6 bases short and J 2 bases short, with 16 bases between. The germline V gene encodes CDR1 SGHDN and CDR2 FVKESK. The CDR3 DNA is TGTGCCAGCAGGCGTTCTTCAGGAATAAACACCGGGGAGCTGTTTTTT. This translates into CASRRSSGINTGELFF.